These T cell receptor beta chains were read from a single sample in a study of yellow fever vaccine responses in identical twins. In TCRdb, the RT-PCR reads were re-called with MiXCR into one record per CDR3 protein. The sample holds roughly 36,000 distinct CDR3 sequences, 50% to 75% seen once. Sequencing was performed on T cells from blood (PBMCs), unsorted or a sorted subset (not recorded which), taken before or after yellow fever vaccination (not recorded which). The receptors shown here come from a woman between 18 and 29 years old who received the yellow fever vaccine. Both conserved end residues are part of each CDR3. The order of the fields is J gene, D gene, V gene, clone size, CDR3 DNA, CDR3 protein. A D gene is named only where the DNA matches it firmly. Some rows mark clone size as missing; the rest say once, few, many or name a class of expanded clone.

TRBJ1-1,NA,TRBV13,NA,TGTGCCAGCAGCTTACTTTCGGGCACTGAAGCTTTCTTT,CASSLLSGTEAFF
TRBJ1-4,NA,TRBV11-3,NA,TGTGCCAGCAGCTTAGAGTTTAATGAAAAACTGTTTTTT,CASSLEFNEKLFF
TRBJ1-2,NA,TRBV5-6,few,TGTGCCAGCAGCCTACAGAGGTCTTATGGCTACACCTTC,CASSLQRSYGYTF
TRBJ2-1,NA,TRBV10-1,NA,TGCGCCAGCAGTGGGTTACGAGGTAGCTCCTACAATGAGCAGTTCTTC,CASSGLRGSSYNEQFF
TRBJ1-2,NA,TRBV13,NA,TGTGCCAGCAGCCCACCCCTCGGGACCCATGGCTACACCTTC,CASSPPLGTHGYTF
TRBJ1-6,TRBD1,TRBV18,few,TGTGCCAGCTCACCACCAATCTCAGGACAGGAAAATCCACCCCTCCACTTT,CASSPPISGQENPPLHF
TRBJ2-5,TRBD2,TRBV5-1,once,TGCGCCAGCAGCTTGCCCGGGACTAGCGTAGAGACCCAGTACTTC,CASSLPGTSVETQYF
TRBJ2-1,NA,TRBV4-1,NA,TGCGCCAGCAGCCAAGATCAAGAGTCTTTCAATGAGCAGTTCTTC,CASSQDQESFNEQFF
TRBJ1-5,NA,TRBV2,NA,TGTGCCAGCAGGACGGCAGGGAATCAGCCCCAGCATTTT,CASRTAGNQPQHF
TRBJ2-1,TRBD2,TRBV3-1,NA,TGTGCCAGCAGCCAAGGGGGACTACTCTCCTACAATGAGCAGTTCTTC,CASSQGGLLSYNEQFF
TRBJ2-3,NA,TRBV18,NA,TGTGCCAGCTCACTTGGACTACCCGGAGCGTCAGATACGCAGTATTTT,CASSLGLPGASDTQYF
TRBJ1-1,NA,TRBV5-5,NA,TGTGCCAGCAGCTTGGACGCAGGTGGTGTTGGACGAGCTTTCTTT,CASSLDAGGVGRAFF
TRBJ2-2,TRBD2,TRBV14,NA,TGTGCCAGCAGCTTTAGGACTAGCCTTAACACCGGGGAGCTGTTTTTT,CASSFRTSLNTGELFF
TRBJ1-1,TRBD1,TRBV4-1,NA,TGCGCCAGCAGCCCATATTACACCGGGACAGGCAACACTGAAGCTTTCTTT,CASSPYYTGTGNTEAFF
TRBJ2-1,NA,TRBV5-8,NA,TGTGCCAGCAGCCAGTGGCCCGCCTACAATGAGCAGTTCTTC,CASSQWPAYNEQFF